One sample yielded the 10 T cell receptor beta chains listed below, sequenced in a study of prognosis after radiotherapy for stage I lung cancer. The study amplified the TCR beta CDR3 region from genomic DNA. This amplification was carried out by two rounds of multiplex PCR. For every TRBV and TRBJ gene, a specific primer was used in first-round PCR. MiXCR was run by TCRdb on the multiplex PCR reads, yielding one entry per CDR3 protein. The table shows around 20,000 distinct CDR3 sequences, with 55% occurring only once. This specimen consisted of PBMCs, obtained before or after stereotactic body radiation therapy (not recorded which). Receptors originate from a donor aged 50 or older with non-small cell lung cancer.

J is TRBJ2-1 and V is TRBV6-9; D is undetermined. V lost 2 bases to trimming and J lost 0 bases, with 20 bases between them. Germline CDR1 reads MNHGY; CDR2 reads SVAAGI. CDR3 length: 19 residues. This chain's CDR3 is CASSYGSLSWSSSYNEQFF. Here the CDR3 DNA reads TGTGCCAGCAGTTATGGCTCCTTATCCTGGAGTTCCTCCTACAATGAGCAGTTCTTC.

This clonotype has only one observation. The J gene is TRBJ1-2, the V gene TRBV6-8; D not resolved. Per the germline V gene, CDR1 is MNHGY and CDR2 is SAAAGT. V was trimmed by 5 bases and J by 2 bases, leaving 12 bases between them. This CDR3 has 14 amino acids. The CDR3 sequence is CASSQTGRNYGYTF. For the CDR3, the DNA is TGTGCCAGCAGTCAAACGGGCAGGAACTATGGCTACACCTTC.

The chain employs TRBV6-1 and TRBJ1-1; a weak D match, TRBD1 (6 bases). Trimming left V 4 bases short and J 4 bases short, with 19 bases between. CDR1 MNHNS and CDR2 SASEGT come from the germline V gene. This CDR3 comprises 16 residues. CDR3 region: CASSGLTGAYGTEAFF. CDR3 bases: TGTGCCAGCAGTGGGCTCACGGGGGCTTATGGCACTGAAGCTTTCTTT.

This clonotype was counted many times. The CDR3 sequence is CASSTTGTNEKLFF. CDR3 nucleotide sequence: TGTGCCAGTAGTACGACCGGTACTAATGAAAAACTGTTTTTT. The V call is TRBV19, the J call TRBJ1-4; D is unresolved. V was trimmed by 4 bases and J by 2 bases, leaving 8 bases between them. Germline V CDR1 and CDR2: LNHDA, SQIVND (reference sequence). There are 14 residues in the CDR3.

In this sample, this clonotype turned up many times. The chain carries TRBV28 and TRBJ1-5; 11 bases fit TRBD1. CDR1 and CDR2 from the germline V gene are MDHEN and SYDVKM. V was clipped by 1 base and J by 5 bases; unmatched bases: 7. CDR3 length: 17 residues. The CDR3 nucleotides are TGTGCCAGCAGTTTATTTGCGGGACAGGGGGACGATCAGCCCCAGCATTTT. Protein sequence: CASSLFAGQGDDQPQHF.

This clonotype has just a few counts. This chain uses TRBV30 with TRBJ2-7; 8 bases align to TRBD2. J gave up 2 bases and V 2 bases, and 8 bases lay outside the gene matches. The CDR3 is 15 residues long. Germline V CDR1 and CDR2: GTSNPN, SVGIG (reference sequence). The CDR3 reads CAWSRRSGGTYEQYF. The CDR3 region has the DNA TGTGCCTGGAGTAGGCGGTCGGGAGGGACCTACGAGCAGTACTTC.

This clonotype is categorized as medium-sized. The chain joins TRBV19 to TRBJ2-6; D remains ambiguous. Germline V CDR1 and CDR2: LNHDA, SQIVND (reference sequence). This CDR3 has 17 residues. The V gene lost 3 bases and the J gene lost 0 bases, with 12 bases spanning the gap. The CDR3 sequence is CASSMWVVRSGANVLTF. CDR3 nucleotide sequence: TGTGCCAGTAGTATGTGGGTAGTGCGCTCTGGGGCCAACGTCCTGACTTTC.

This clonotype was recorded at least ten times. This CDR3 is CASSLRGQEETQYF. The CDR3 nucleotides read TGTGCCAGCAGTTTAAGGGGACAGGAAGAGACCCAGTACTTC. The chain couples TRBV28 to TRBJ2-5; 8 bases agree with TRBD1. CDR1 and CDR2 (germline): MDHEN, SYDVKM. The CDR3 consists of 14 residues. The trim removed 2 bases at V and 3 bases at J, leaving 2 bases unmatched.

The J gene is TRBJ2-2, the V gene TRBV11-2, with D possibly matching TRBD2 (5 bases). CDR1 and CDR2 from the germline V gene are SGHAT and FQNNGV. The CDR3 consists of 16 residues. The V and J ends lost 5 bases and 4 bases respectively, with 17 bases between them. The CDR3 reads CASSPHREPLTGELFF. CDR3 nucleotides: TGTGCCAGCAGCCCACACCGGGAACCACTCACCGGGGAGCTGTTTTTT. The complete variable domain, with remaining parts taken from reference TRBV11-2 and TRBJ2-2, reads EAGVAQSPRYKIIEKRQSVAFWCNPISGHATLYWYQQILGQGPKLLIQFQNNGVVDDSQLPKDRFSAERLKGVDSTLKIQPAKLEDSAVYLCASSPHREPLTGELFFGEGSRLTVL.

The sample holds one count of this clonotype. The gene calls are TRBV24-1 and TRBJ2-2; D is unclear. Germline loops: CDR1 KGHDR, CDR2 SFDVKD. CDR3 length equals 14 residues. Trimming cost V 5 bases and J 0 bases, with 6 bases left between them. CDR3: CATSGHPNTGELFF. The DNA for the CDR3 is TGTGCCACCAGTGGTCACCCGAACACCGGGGAGCTGTTTTTT.